This T cell receptor beta chain was found in a study of blood T cell repertoires in COVID-19. As for the study in general: Acute-phase and convalescent COVID-19 samples originated in the United States, Italy and Spain. PBMCs, B-cell-depleted T cells, or T cells were the source of the cDNA or gDNA that made up the material.

Trimming removed 0 bases at V and 0 bases at J, with 4 bases between. Per the germline V gene, CDR1 is SGDLS and CDR2 is YYNGEE. This CDR3 has 14 residues. Authors' methods: Estimation of nucleated cell counts relied on the amplification of reference gene primers. Some clones are missing from TCRdb's copy, which holds only in-frame ones; the method was immunoSEQ multiplex PCR. V and J calls and clone size follow that table, whereas D and trimming were derived from the DNA. The sample holds 350,000 or so clones, 65% to 85% seen once. V is TRBV9 and J is TRBJ2-1; D gene ambiguous. The specimen sequenced was peripheral blood. The TCR sequence derives from a man aged 30-40 years with active or convalescent COVID-19. CDR3 in amino acids: CASSVAPSYNEQFF. The CDR3 DNA reads as TGTGCCAGCAGCGTAGCTCCCTCCTACAATGAGCAGTTCTTC. The full variable domain, rest sourced from reference TRBV9 and TRBJ2-1, is DSGVTQTPKHLITATGQRVTLRCSPRSGDLSVYWYQQSLDQGLQFLIQYYNGEERAKGNILERFSAQQFPDLHSELNLSSLELGDSALYFCASSVAPSYNEQFFGPGTRLTVL.